This TCR beta chain was retrieved from a study of cytotoxic CD8 clonotypes in ibrutinib-treated CLL. The wider study: The patient breakdown showed 10 to 12 relapsed/refractory and approximately 15 treatment-naive cases, with 17 to 18 IGHV unmutated.

Generated by immunoSEQ multiplex PCR, the TCRdb table keeps only in-frame clones and is missing some. The table includes 20,000 to 30,000 clones, 68% detected once. This clone was seen a handful of times. Its antigen remains unidentified. General study findings and limits: Clonality was higher at ibrutinib response and returned toward baseline at progression. There were differences in sampling times between sustained-remission and progressing patients.

The CDR3 has 12 amino acids. V shed 9 bases and J shed 8 bases, with 14 bases lying between them. Germline V lookup: CDR1 LNHDA, CDR2 SQIVND (reference sequence). The chain carries TRBV19 and TRBJ2-1; a weak D match, TRBD1 (6 bases). The receptor was derived from a human donor with chronic lymphocytic leukemia. This material consisted of PBMCs, taken after 24 months of ibrutinib treatment. CDR3 in amino acids: CASGKTGYEQFF. In nucleotides, the CDR3 is TGTGCCAGCGGGAAAACAGGGTATGAGCAGTTCTTC.